This paragraph reports one T cell receptor (beta chain). Antigen specificity is unknown. The 5'RACE method, run with constant-segment primers, produced TCR alpha and TCR beta cDNA libraries (carrying sample barcodes and UMIs). One entry per CDR3 protein, called by TCRdb with MiXCR from the 5' RACE reads. Among about 260,000 distinct CDR3 sequences, 16% were seen once, and the ten largest hold approximately 20%. The data belong to a study of T-cell memory formation after mild COVID-19. Notes on the study in general: Largely, contracting CD4+ clones fell within CM and EM, and contracting CD8+ clones within EMRA.

The CDR3 extends over 15 amino acids. After removal of 7 bases from V and 5 bases from J, the junction contained 9 bases not matched to a gene. The V call is TRBV12-3 or TRBV12-4, the J call TRBJ2-1, with TRBD1 identical over 9 bases. Sequencing was carried out using PBMCs or a T cell subset sorted from them (not recorded which). This sequence originates from a man aged 18 to 29 who had mild COVID-19 (a few samples of this study predate the infection). Cell type and time point are not known. CDR3 DNA sequence: TGTGCCAGCACCCCCGGGACAGGGATGGACAATGAGCAGTTCTTC. This gives the protein CASTPGTGMDNEQFF.